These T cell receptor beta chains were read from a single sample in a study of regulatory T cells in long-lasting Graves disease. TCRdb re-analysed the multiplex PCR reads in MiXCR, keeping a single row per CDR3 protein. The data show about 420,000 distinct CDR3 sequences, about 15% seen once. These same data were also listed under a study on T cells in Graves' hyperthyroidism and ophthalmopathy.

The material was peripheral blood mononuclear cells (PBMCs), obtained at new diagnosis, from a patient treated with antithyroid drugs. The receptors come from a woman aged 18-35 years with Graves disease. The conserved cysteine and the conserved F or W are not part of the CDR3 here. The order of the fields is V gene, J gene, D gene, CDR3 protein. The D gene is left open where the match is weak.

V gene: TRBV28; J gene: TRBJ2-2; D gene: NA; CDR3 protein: ASSTRGGTGELF
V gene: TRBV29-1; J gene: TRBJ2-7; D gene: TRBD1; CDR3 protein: SVADRVNGEQY
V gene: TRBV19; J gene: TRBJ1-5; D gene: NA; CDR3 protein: ASSSGIPYSNQPQH
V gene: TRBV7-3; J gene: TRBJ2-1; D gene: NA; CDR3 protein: ASSLTRSDNEQF
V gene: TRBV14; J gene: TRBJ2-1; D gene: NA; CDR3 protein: ASSRLAGVRNEQF
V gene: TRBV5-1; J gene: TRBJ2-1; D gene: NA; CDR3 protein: ASSLEGSSYNEQF
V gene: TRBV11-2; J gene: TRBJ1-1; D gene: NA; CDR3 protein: ASSPQVTEAF
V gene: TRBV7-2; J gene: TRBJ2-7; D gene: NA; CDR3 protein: ASSLDSGYTYEQY
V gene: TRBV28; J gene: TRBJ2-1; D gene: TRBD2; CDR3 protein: ASSLLAGGPYNERF
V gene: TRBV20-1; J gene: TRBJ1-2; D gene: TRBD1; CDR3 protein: SARGTGRDYGYT
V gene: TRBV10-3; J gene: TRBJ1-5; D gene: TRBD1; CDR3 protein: AISESWGQVFDSNQPQH
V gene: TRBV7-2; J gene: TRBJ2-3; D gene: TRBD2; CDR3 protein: ASSPWASGFTDTQY
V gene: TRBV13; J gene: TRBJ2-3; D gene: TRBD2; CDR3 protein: ASGLRAGGHTDTQY
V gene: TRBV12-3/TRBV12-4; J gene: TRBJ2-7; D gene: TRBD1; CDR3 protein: ASSKTGSDGEQY
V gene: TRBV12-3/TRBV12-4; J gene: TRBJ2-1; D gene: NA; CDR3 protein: ASSPRSSGPWQGGNEQF
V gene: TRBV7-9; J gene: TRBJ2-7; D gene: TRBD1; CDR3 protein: ASSSSTGAAYEQY
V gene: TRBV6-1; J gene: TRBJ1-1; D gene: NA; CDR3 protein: AGSNREYTEAF
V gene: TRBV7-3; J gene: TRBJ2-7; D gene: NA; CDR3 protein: ASSFYSHSTDPYEQY
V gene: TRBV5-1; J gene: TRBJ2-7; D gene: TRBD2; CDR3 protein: ASNDPAGGPYEQY
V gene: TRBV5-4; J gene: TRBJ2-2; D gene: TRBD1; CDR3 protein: ASSLLQGAPGELF
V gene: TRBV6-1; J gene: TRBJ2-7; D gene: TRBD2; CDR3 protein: ASSEGWRGVTYEQY
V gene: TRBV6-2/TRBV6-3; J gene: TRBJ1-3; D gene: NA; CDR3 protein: AGSYLEGFYSGNTIY
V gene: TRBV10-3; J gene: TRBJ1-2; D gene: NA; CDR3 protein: ASEHGGLNYGYT
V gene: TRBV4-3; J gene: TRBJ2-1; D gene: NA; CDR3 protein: ASSQEGYNEQF
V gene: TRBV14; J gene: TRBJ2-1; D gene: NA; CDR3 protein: ASSRPGGDRQQF
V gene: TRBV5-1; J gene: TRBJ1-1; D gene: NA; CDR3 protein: ASQPRGDLNTEAF
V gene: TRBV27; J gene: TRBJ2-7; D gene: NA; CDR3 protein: ASSPEGHSSYEQY
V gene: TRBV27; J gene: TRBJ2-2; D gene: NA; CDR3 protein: ASSHEGGELF
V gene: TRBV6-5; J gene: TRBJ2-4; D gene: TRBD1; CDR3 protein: ASSYRTLRTGGDIQY
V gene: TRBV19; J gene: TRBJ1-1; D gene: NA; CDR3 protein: ASSIDPDTEAF
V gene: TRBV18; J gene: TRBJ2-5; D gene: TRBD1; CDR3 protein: ASSPTTGVGETQY
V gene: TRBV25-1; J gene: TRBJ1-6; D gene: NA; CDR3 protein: ASLTRDSPYNSPLH
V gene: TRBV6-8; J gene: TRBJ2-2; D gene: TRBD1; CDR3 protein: ASRNLDQGALGKFRTGELF
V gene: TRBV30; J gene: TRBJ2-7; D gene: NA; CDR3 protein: AWRALRASHYEQY
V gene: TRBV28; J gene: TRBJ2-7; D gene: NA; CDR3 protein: ASSPLGHLKNSYEQY
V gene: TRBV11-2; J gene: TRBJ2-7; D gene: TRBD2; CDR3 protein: ASSPGLAIEQY
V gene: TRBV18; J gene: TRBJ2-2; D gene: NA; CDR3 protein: ASSPRGVSGNTGELF
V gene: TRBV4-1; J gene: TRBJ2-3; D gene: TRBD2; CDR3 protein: ASSQTTRTSGRIRPDTQY
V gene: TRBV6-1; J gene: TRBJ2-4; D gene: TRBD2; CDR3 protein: ASSEEIGLAGVFLAKNIQY
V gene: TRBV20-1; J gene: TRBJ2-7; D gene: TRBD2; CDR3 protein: SATSGGAKLAGDPYEQY
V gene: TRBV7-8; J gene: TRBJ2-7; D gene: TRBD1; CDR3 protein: ASSDHRGVAYEQY
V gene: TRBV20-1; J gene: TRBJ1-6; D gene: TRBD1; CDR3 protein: SAAQGYNSPLH